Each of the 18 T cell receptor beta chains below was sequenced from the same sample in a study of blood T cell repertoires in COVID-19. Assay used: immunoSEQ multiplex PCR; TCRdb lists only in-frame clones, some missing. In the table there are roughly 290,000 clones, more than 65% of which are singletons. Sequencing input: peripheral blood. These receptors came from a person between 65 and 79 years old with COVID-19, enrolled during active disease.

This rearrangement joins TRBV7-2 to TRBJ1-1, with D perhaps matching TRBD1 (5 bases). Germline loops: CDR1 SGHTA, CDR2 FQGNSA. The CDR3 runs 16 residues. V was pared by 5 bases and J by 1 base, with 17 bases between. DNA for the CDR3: TGTGCCAGCAGCCATGGGGGAGGCCGGGGGAACACTGAAGCTTTCTTT. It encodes CASSHGGGRGNTEAFF.

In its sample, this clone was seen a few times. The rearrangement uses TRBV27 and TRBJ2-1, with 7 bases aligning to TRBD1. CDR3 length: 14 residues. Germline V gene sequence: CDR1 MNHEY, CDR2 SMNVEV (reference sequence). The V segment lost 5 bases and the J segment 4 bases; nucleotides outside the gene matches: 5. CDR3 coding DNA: TGTGCCAGCAGTCCGAGGGGGCTTTACAATGAGCAGTTCTTC. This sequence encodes CASSPRGLYNEQFF.

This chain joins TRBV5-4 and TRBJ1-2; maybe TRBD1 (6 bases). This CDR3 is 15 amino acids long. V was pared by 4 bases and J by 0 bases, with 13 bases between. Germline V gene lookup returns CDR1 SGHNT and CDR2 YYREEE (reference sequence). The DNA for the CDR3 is TGTGCCAGCAGCCAGGACAGAGTCTCTAACTATGGCTACACCTTC. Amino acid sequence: CASSQDRVSNYGYTF.

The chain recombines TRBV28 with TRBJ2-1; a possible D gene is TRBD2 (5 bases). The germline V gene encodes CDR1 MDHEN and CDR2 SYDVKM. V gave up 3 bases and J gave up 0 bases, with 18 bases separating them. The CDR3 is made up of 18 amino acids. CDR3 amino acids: CASSFSSSLLSSYNEQFF. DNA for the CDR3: TGTGCCAGCAGTTTCTCTAGCTCCCTCCTTAGCTCCTACAATGAGCAGTTCTTC.

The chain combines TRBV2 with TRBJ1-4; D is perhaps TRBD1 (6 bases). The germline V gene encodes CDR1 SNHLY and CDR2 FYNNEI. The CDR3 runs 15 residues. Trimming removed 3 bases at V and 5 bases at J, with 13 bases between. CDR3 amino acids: CASSDQERGNEKLFF. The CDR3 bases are TGTGCCAGCAGTGATCAGGAAAGGGGGAATGAAAAACTGTTTTTT.

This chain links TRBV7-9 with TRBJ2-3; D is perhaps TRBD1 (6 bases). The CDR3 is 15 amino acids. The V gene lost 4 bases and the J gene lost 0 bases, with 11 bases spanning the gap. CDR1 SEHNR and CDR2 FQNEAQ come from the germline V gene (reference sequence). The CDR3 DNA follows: TGTGCCAGCAGCTCCTTACAGGGTAGCACAGATACGCAGTATTTT. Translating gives CASSSLQGSTDTQYF.

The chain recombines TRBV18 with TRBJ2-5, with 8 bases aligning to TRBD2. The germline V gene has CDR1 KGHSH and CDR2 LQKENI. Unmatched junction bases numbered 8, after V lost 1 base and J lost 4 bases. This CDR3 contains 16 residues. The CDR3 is CASSPRAGGARETQYF. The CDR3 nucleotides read TGTGCCAGCTCACCACGGGCGGGAGGTGCCCGAGAGACCCAGTACTTC.

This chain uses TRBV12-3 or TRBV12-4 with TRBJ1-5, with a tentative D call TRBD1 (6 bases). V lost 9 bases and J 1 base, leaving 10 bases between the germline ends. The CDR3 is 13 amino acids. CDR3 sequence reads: CASQGPSNQPQHF. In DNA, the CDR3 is TGTGCCAGTCAGGGGCCGAGCAATCAGCCCCAGCATTTT.

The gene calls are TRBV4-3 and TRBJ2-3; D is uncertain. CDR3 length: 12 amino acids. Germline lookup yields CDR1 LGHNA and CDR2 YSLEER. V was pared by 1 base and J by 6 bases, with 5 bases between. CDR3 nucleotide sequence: TGCGCCAGCAGCCAAGTATCGGATACGCAGTATTTT. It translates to CASSQVSDTQYF.

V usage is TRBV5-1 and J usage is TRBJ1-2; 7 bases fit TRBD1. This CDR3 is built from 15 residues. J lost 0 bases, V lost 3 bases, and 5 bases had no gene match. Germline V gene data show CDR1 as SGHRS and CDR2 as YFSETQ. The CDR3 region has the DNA TGCGCCAGCAGCTCCGGGACAGTCACTAACTATGGCTACACCTTC. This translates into CASSSGTVTNYGYTF.

CDR3 coding DNA: TGTGCCAGCAGTTACTCCGGGACAGGGAGTCCCACTGAAGCTTTCTTT. This translates into CASSYSGTGSPTEAFF. The chain is built from TRBV6-5 and TRBJ1-1, with 9 bases fitting TRBD1. J was trimmed by 4 bases and V by 0 bases; bases with no gene match: 6. Looked up from germline, CDR1 is MNHEY and CDR2 is SVGAGI. The CDR3 covers 16 residues.

This CDR3 reads CATSRGYGGTGGQETQYF. The CDR3 nucleotides read TGTGCCACCAGCAGAGGGTATGGGGGGACAGGGGGCCAAGAGACCCAGTACTTC. The chain recombines TRBV15 with TRBJ2-5; TRBD1 matches 11 bases. This CDR3 spans 18 amino acids. Trimming at V came to 1 base and at J to 1 base, leaving 8 bases not matched to a gene. Germline CDR1 LNHNV, CDR2 YYDKDF (reference sequence). The variable domain in full, completed from reference TRBV15 and TRBJ2-5, reads DAMVIQNPRYQVTQFGKPVTLSCSQTLNHNVMYWYQQKSSQAPKLLFHYYDKDFNNEADTPDNFQSRRPNTSFCFLDIRSPGLGDTAMYLCATSRGYGGTGGQETQYFGPGTRLLVL.

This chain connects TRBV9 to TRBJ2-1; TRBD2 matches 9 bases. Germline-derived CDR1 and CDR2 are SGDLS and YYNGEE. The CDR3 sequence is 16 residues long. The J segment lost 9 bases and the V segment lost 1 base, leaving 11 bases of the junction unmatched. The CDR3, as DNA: TGTGCCAGCAGCGTAATGGGCGGGGGGGCGATTCGTGAGCAGTTCTTC. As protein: CASSVMGGGAIREQFF.

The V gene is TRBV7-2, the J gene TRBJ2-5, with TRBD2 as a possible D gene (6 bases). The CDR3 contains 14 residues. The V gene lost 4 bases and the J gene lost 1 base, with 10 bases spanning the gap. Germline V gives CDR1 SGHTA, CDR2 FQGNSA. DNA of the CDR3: TGTGCCAGCAGCTCCGGCGGGACCCAAGAGACCCAGTACTTC. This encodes CASSSGGTQETQYF.

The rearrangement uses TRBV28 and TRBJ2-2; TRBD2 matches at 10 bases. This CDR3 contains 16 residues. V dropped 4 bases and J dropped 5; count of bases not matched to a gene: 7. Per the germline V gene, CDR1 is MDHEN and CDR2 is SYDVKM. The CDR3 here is CASSSSSGRGTGELFF. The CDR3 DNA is TGTGCCAGCAGTTCCTCTAGCGGGAGAGGTACCGGGGAGCTGTTTTTT.

The CDR3: CASTPPGGNEAFF. The CDR3 DNA is TGTGCCAGCACACCCCCGGGAGGAAATGAAGCTTTCTTT. The chain has TRBV6-6 and TRBJ1-1, with D uncertain. The CDR3 is 13 residues long. Germline lookup yields CDR1 MNHNY and CDR2 SVGAGI (reference sequence). Deletions cut 7 bases from V and 7 bases from J, with 16 bases between.

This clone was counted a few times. The CDR3 DNA reads TGTGCCAGCAGTGAGGTCAGGGGGTGGGATAGCAATCAGCCCCAGCATTTT. It yields the protein CASSEVRGWDSNQPQHF. The chain links TRBV6-1 to TRBJ1-5; 7 bases line up with TRBD1. Germline trimming cut 3 bases from V and 0 bases from J; bases unmatched to any gene: 8. This CDR3 has 17 amino acids. From germline, CDR1 is MNHNS and CDR2 SASEGT.

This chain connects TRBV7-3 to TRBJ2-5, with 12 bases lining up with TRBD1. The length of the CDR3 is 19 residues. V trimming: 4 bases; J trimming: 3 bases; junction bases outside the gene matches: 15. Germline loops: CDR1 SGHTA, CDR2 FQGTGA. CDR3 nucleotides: TGTGCCAGCAGCTCATGGGGACAGGGGGCGCGTGGGGTAGAAGAGACCCAGTACTTC. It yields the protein CASSSWGQGARGVEETQYF.